The clone carrying this T cell receptor (beta chain) was detected only a few times. Library construction for TCR beta used iRepertoire HTBI primers and Arm-PCR of CDR3 regions. Methods used by the authors: Sample data revealed approximately 62 TRBV and under 15 TRBJ segments. A single record per CDR3 protein comes from TCRdb applying MiXCR to the multiplex PCR reads. What appears here as the V and J calls and clone size reflects TCRdb's work, not the paper's. This table holds about 360,000 distinct CDR3 sequences, 15% to 20% found once. Time point given: newly diagnosed GD, antithyroid drugs for less than 3 months. PBMC-derived RNA was used for the TCR library. This CDR3 has 14 residues. Germline CDR1 is LNHDA and CDR2 is SQIVND (reference sequence). J gave up 7 bases and V 8 bases, and 11 bases lay outside the gene matches. The data derive from a study of regulatory T cells in long-lasting Graves disease.

This sample was also put to use in a study of T cells in Graves' hyperthyroidism and ophthalmopathy. That study adds: TCR CDR3 underwent first-round RT-PCR with the HTBI primer set. A median around 6 months before onset, the model predicted ophthalmopathy.

This sample comprised peripheral blood mononuclear cells (PBMCs), obtained at new diagnosis, from a patient treated with antithyroid drugs. This TCR was recovered from a woman under 30 with Graves disease. V gene TRBV19 combines with J gene TRBJ1-5; 7 nucleotides match TRBD1. The CDR3, as DNA: TGTGCCAGTGGCCTGAACAGGGGCGACCAGCCCCAGCATTTT. Translation: CASGLNRGDQPQHF.